The present T cell receptor beta chain was sequenced within a study of T cell repertoires in cytomegalovirus infection. Study as a whole: Both recently identified HLA-C-restricted and well-studied HLA-B-restricted CMV epitopes were used in the study. A matching HLA type, together with CMV infection, was signaled by public TCR beta signatures. Whole-study findings and limits: In two of eight donors, the top clonotype was HLA-C-restricted CMV-specific.

MiXCR was run by TCRdb on the reads, yielding one entry per CDR3 protein. Of about a million distinct CDR3 sequences detected, about a third appear once; the ten largest clones hold about 14%. As for this clonotype: No antigen is known for it.

Germline V gene sequence: CDR1 MGHRA, CDR2 YSYEKL. The length of the CDR3 is 15 residues. V lost 2 bases to trimming and J lost 5 bases, with 12 bases between them. Source: cultured CD8+ T cells from PBMCs, taken from culture after CMV antigen stimulation. The TCR was taken from a human donor in good health (CMV status not recorded). Some clones in this sample may be carry-over from other donors' samples. The V call is TRBV4-1, the J call TRBJ2-2, with a weak D call TRBD1 (6 bases). In DNA form, the CDR3 reads TGCGCCAGCAGCCAACAATATAGGGGGACCGGGGAGCTGTTTTTT. Encoded protein: CASSQQYRGTGELFF.